The 26 T cell receptor beta chains in this list originate from one sample, sequenced in a study of T cells in Graves' hyperthyroidism and ophthalmopathy. The TCR beta CDR3 regions underwent amplification using RNA transcripts as the source. The HTBI primer set served for first-round RT-PCR of the TCR CDR3. TCRdb reprocessed the multiplex PCR reads via MiXCR and lists one record per CDR3 protein. There are more than 350,000 distinct CDR3 sequences in the sample; approximately 17% occur only once, and approximately 35% lies in the top ten. Sequencing was carried out using blood. These receptors were taken from a woman in her twenties or thirties with Graves' hyperthyroidism that later progressed to Graves' ophthalmopathy.

V usage is TRBV6-1 and J usage is TRBJ2-6; 8 bases fit TRBD2. This CDR3 is 20 amino acids long. Per the germline V gene, CDR1 is MNHNS and CDR2 is SASEGT. With V trimmed by 6 bases and J by 1 base, 17 bases remained unmatched. CDR3 loop: CASRYTGRREGGSGANVLTF. CDR3 nucleotide sequence: TGTGCCAGCAGATATACCGGTCGTCGGGAGGGCGGTTCTGGGGCCAACGTCCTGACTTTC.

The chain carries TRBV9 and TRBJ1-2; D remains unclear. The V gene's germline CDR1 is SGDLS and CDR2 YYNGEE. This CDR3 has 17 residues. V lost 4 bases to trimming and J lost 7 bases, with 26 bases between them. CDR3 DNA sequence: TGTGCCAGCAGCCCAGATACCGGTTCGGCAGAAGCTACTGGCTACACCTTC. This codes for CASSPDTGSAEATGYTF.

This clonotype showed up many times. The rearrangement uses TRBV27 and TRBJ2-7; D possibly corresponds to TRBD1 (7 bases). Trimming took off 6 bases at V and 3 bases at J, with 12 bases between the two ends. The CDR3 has 13 amino acids. Germline CDR1 MNHEY, CDR2 SMNVEV (reference sequence). This chain's CDR3 is CASSQGGLYEQYF. The DNA for the CDR3 is TGTGCCAGCAGCCAGGGGGGCCTCTACGAGCAGTACTTC.

With respect to this clonotype: One junction end disagrees with the germline gene, perhaps due to a read error. This chain joins TRBV3-1 and TRBJ2-7; 9 nucleotides line up with TRBD1. This CDR3 spans 17 amino acids. In germline, CDR1 is LGHDT, CDR2 YNNKEL (reference sequence). The CDR3, as DNA: TGTGTCAGCAGCCAAGATCGGTCAGGACAGGGGTCCTACGAGCAGTACTTC. It translates to CVSSQDRSGQGSYEQYF.

This clonotype was counted once. In this CDR3 the conserved last residue, phenylalanine or tryptophan, is missing, so a read error is likely. The V call is TRBV5-1, the J call TRBJ2-1; 10 nucleotides agree with TRBD2. Looked up from germline, CDR1 is SGHRS and CDR2 is YFSETQ. The CDR3 runs 16 residues. V gave up 1 base and J gave up 3 bases; unmatched junction bases: 4. The CDR3 is CASSLSSSGSYNEQFI. For the CDR3, the DNA is TGCGCCAGCAGCTTGTCGTCTAGCGGGAGCTACAATGAGCAGTTCATC.

This clonotype appeared a few times. The chain carries TRBV28 and TRBJ1-5, with D unresolved. From germline, CDR1 is MDHEN and CDR2 SYDVKM. The CDR3 sequence is 15 residues long. V shed 2 bases and J shed 0 bases, with 8 bases lying between them. CDR3 amino acids: CASSLPGYSNQPQHF. Written as DNA, the CDR3 is TGTGCCAGCAGTTTACCCGGTTATAGCAATCAGCCCCAGCATTTT.

This clonotype appeared many times. This chain joins TRBV27 and TRBJ2-1; 8 nucleotides align to TRBD2. This CDR3 contains 14 residues. Looked up from germline, CDR1 is MNHEY and CDR2 is SMNVEV (reference sequence). J lost 4 bases, V lost 8 bases, and 7 bases had no gene match. The CDR3 reads CASGRTSRYNEQFF. Written as DNA, the CDR3 is TGTGCCAGCGGAAGGACTAGCCGGTACAATGAGCAGTTCTTC.

This chain links TRBV18 with TRBJ1-5; 10 bases line up with TRBD1. Germline assignment: CDR1 KGHSH and CDR2 LQKENI. CDR3 size: 14 residues. Trimming took 6 bases from V and 6 from J; bases not matched to a gene: 5. This CDR3 is CASSSTGGFQPQHF. The CDR3 coding sequence is TGTGCCAGCTCGTCGACAGGGGGCTTTCAGCCCCAGCATTTT.

The table lists this clonotype with many counts. The chain joins TRBV4-1 to TRBJ2-7; either TRBD1 or TRBD2 may supply D (5 bases each). Germline CDR1 and CDR2: MGHRA and YSYEKL. The V and J ends lost 2 bases and 5 bases respectively, with 10 bases between them. The CDR3 covers 13 residues. The CDR3 is CASSQSWGNEQYF. The CDR3 DNA reads as TGCGCCAGCAGCCAAAGTTGGGGGAACGAGCAGTACTTC.

There are a few counts of this clonotype. V usage is TRBV15 and J usage is TRBJ2-2; 8 bases agree with TRBD2. This CDR3 is 20 amino acids long. CDR1 is LNHNV, CDR2 YYDKDF, per germline (reference sequence). With V trimmed by 1 base and J by 4 bases, 17 bases remained unmatched. The CDR3, as DNA: TGTGCCACCAGCAGAGTTCGGGACCGACCAGCGGGAGAGGTCACCGGGGAGCTGTTTTTT. It specifies CATSRVRDRPAGEVTGELFF.

In its sample, this clonotype was seen many times. The CDR3 DNA reads as TGTGCCAGCAGGCTACAGGGGGCGGAAAAACTGTTTTTT. This encodes CASRLQGAEKLFF. V and J are TRBV27 and TRBJ1-4; the match to TRBD1 covers 9 bases. CDR1 is MNHEY, CDR2 SMNVEV, per germline (reference sequence). CDR3 length: 13 residues. Unmatched junction bases numbered 4, after V lost 6 bases and J lost 8 bases.

This clonotype was seen many times. The rearrangement uses TRBV24-1 and TRBJ2-2, with TRBD1 matching over 7 bases. V lost 4 bases to trimming and J lost 3 bases; unmatched junction nucleotides: 4. The CDR3 covers 15 residues. Germline-derived CDR1 and CDR2 are KGHDR and SFDVKD. The CDR3 loop is CATSDVGQDTGELFF. For the CDR3, the DNA is TGTGCCACCAGTGACGTTGGACAGGACACCGGGGAGCTGTTTTTT.

This clonotype appeared a few times. A read error may produce the germline difference seen at one junction end. V gene TRBV5-1 combines with J gene TRBJ1-6, with 7 bases that match TRBD1. This CDR3 is built from 15 residues. In germline, CDR1 is SGHRS, CDR2 YFSETQ. The CDR3 DNA reads TGCGCCAACAGCTCTTCAGGGGGTAGAAATTCACCCCTCCACTTT. This encodes CANSSSGGRNSPLHF.

This clonotype was picked up many times. J is TRBJ2-7 and V is TRBV30, with D perhaps TRBD1 or TRBD2 (5 bases each). Trimming took 0 bases from V and 4 from J, leaving 7 bases between them. Germline V lookup: CDR1 GTSNPN, CDR2 SVGIG (reference sequence). The CDR3 has 12 amino acids. The CDR3 loop is CAWSVWGYEQYF. The CDR3 DNA reads as TGTGCCTGGAGTGTATGGGGGTACGAGCAGTACTTC.

This clonotype was seen more than once but under ten times. A read error may be the cause here, since a much bigger clone is one base away. The chain uses TRBV10-3 and TRBJ1-4, with D unclear. The CDR3 sequence is 17 residues long. Trimming shortened V by 0 bases and J by 6 bases, and 17 bases separated the two germline ends. CDR1 is ENHRY and CDR2 is SYGVKD in the germline V gene. CDR3 loop: CAISESKTRTVDEKLFF. The CDR3 nucleotides are TGTGCCATCAGTGAGTCGAAAACCCGGACTGTTGATGAAAAACTGTTTTTT.

This clonotype appeared a few times. The junction does not match germline at one end; this may be a read error. This chain joins TRBV30 and TRBJ1-6; D is undetermined. The CDR3 is 13 amino acids. CDR1 is GTSNPN and CDR2 is SVGIG in the germline V gene (reference sequence). The CDR3 DNA reads TGTGCCTGGACCCGACTCATTGATTCACCCCTCCGCTTT. This codes for CAWTRLIDSPLRF.

Many counts were recorded for this clonotype. As DNA, the CDR3 is TGTGCCAGCAGCCAAGTAGGGGGGAGGGGGGACGAGCAGTACTTC. Encoded protein: CASSQVGGRGDEQYF. The chain joins TRBV4-2 to TRBJ2-7, with a tentative D call TRBD2 (7 bases). The CDR3 spans 15 residues. Germline V gene data show CDR1 as LGHNA and CDR2 as YNFKEQ. V was clipped by 1 base and J by 5 bases, with 15 bases between them.

There are a few counts of this clonotype. This rearrangement joins TRBV7-9 to TRBJ2-7, with a possible D match to TRBD2 (7 bases). Per germline, CDR1 SEHNR and CDR2 FQNEAQ (reference sequence). Trimming took 3 bases from V and 3 from J, leaving 18 bases between them. The CDR3 runs to 16 residues. The CDR3: CASSFSPGAGVYEQYF. The CDR3 nucleotides are TGTGCCAGCAGCTTTTCCCCGGGGGCGGGAGTCTACGAGCAGTACTTC.

This clonotype was seen repeatedly, ten times or more. The CDR3: CASSSALAGGYEQYF. The CDR3 nucleotides read TGTGCCAGCAGTTCGGCACTAGCGGGGGGCTACGAGCAGTACTTC. The V gene is TRBV6-2 or TRBV6-3, the J gene TRBJ2-7; TRBD2 matches 12 bases. The V gene end was trimmed by 4 bases and the J gene end by 3 bases; junction bases not matched to a gene: 4. Germline CDR1 and CDR2: MNHEY and SVGEGT. This CDR3 is 15 amino acids long.

This clonotype was recorded many times. This chain joins TRBV12-3 or TRBV12-4 and TRBJ2-3; possibly TRBD2 for D (5 bases). V gave up 3 bases and J gave up 5 bases, with 15 bases separating them. The CDR3 is 15 residues long. The CDR3 is CASSFLDGIKDTQYF. DNA of the CDR3: TGTGCCAGCAGTTTTTTGGACGGGATCAAAGATACGCAGTATTTT.

In this sample, this clonotype turned up many times. This chain connects TRBV6-1 to TRBJ2-1, with 9 positions matching TRBD1. Trimming took 6 bases from V and 6 from J; bases not matched to a gene: 9. Looked up from germline, CDR1 is MNHNS and CDR2 is SASEGT. CDR3 length: 15 residues. CDR3 DNA: TGTGCCAGCAGCAAACCGGGACAGGGTTTCAATGAGCAGTTCTTC. Amino acid sequence: CASSKPGQGFNEQFF.

This clonotype appeared many times. This chain links TRBV3-1 with TRBJ1-6; D unclear. Trimming shortened V by 1 base and J by 10 bases, and 8 bases separated the two germline ends. This CDR3 has 13 amino acids. Germline values: CDR1 LGHDT, CDR2 YNNKEL (reference sequence). CDR3 in DNA: TGTGCCAGCAGCCAAGCATTAAGGTCACCCCTCCACTTT. Translation gives CASSQALRSPLHF.

This clonotype was recorded many times. The V call is TRBV20-1, the J call TRBJ1-1; D is possibly TRBD1 (5 bases). Trimming took 6 bases from V and 5 from J, leaving 19 bases between them. The CDR3 contains 14 residues. Germline CDR1 and CDR2: DFQATT and SNEGSKA (reference sequence). CDR3 protein: CSAPESGRGTEAFF. CDR3 coding DNA: TGCAGTGCCCCCGAATCAGGGCGCGGGACTGAAGCTTTCTTT.

The chain recombines TRBV10-2 with TRBJ2-1; 11 bases are a match to TRBD2. Germline trimming cut 5 bases from V and 6 bases from J; bases unmatched to any gene: 6. The CDR3 consists of 15 residues. Germline-derived CDR1 and CDR2 are WSHSY and SAAADI. CDR3 nucleotides: TGCGCCAGCAGTAAGACTAGCGGGAACTTCAATGAGCAGTTCTTC. Its translation: CASSKTSGNFNEQFF.

This clonotype was counted many times. The chain employs TRBV27 and TRBJ1-2; no clear D gene. CDR1 is MNHEY and CDR2 is SMNVEV in the germline V gene (reference sequence). V shed 5 bases and J shed 6 bases, with 13 bases lying between them. CDR3 length: 13 amino acids. The CDR3 protein is CASSPTTINGYTF. CDR3 DNA sequence: TGTGCCAGCAGTCCAACTACAATCAATGGCTACACCTTC.

This clonotype showed up many times. The V and J genes are TRBV28 and TRBJ2-2; the D gene is possibly TRBD1 (6 bases). Trimming shortened V by 3 bases and J by 0 bases, and 17 bases separated the two germline ends. The CDR3 is 18 amino acids. Germline V gene lookup returns CDR1 MDHEN and CDR2 SYDVKM. The CDR3 loop is CASSFSIEGVANTGELFF. In nucleotides, the CDR3 is TGTGCCAGCAGTTTCTCGATTGAGGGGGTAGCGAACACCGGGGAGCTGTTTTTT.